Listed here are 26 T cell receptor beta chains from one sample, sequenced in a study of shared clonotypes between healthy human individuals. Data came from immunoSEQ multiplex PCR; TCRdb stores just in-frame clones and leaves some out. The sample holds over a million clones, roughly 98% seen once. Material: naive CD4+ T cells sorted from blood. Described subset: CD45RA+ positively selected. The receptor set was obtained from a man aged 25 to 40 in good health.

The rearrangement links TRBV7-8 to TRBJ2-7; TRBD1 aligns across 9 bases. CDR3 length: 15 amino acids. Germline lookup yields CDR1 SGHVS and CDR2 FQNEAQ. V was pared by 2 bases and J by 6 bases, with 8 bases of the junction left unmatched. CDR3 bases: TGTGCCAGCAGCTTACGGGACAGGGTCTTGCGCGAGCAGTACTTC. Protein: CASSLRDRVLREQYF.

The CDR3 spells CASSYLSRGNTIYF. The CDR3 bases are TGTGCCAGCAGTTACCTAAGTAGGGGAAACACCATATATTTT. The chain combines TRBV6-6 with TRBJ1-3; D gene unclear. With 2 bases removed from V and 4 bases from J, the gap between germline ends came to 9 bases. The V gene's germline CDR1 is MNHNY and CDR2 SVGAGI (reference sequence). CDR3 size: 14 residues.

The V and J genes are TRBV18 and TRBJ1-1; maybe TRBD1 (6 bases). The CDR3 covers 14 residues. With 6 bases removed from V and 3 bases from J, the gap between germline ends came to 14 bases. Germline V gene sequence: CDR1 KGHSH, CDR2 LQKENI. This chain's CDR3 is CASSLNRVDTEAFF. CDR3 bases: TGTGCCAGCTCGCTCAACAGGGTAGACACTGAAGCTTTCTTT.

This CDR3 is CSVGTREGYEQYF. The CDR3 DNA sequence: TGCAGCGTTGGGACAAGGGAAGGCTACGAGCAGTACTTC. The J gene is TRBJ2-7, the V gene TRBV29-1; TRBD1 might be the D (5 bases). The germline V and J ends were trimmed by 4 bases and 3 bases, with 13 bases remaining between them. The CDR3 loop spans 13 amino acids. CDR1 and CDR2 (germline): SQVTM, ANQGSEA.

V usage is TRBV5-1 and J usage is TRBJ1-2, with unresolved D. V lost 5 bases, J lost 0 bases, and 8 bases lay in between. This CDR3 is built from 13 residues. CDR1 and CDR2 from the germline V gene are SGHRS and YFSETQ. The CDR3 here is CASSYGANYGYTF. The CDR3, as DNA: TGCGCCAGCAGTTACGGAGCTAACTATGGCTACACCTTC.

The rearrangement uses TRBV6-5 and TRBJ2-7; D is unclear. Germline loops: CDR1 MNHEY, CDR2 SVGAGI. The length of the CDR3 is 11 residues. V dropped 2 bases and J dropped 4 bases, with 3 bases sitting between them. This chain's CDR3 is CASSYAYEQYF. In DNA, the CDR3 is TGTGCCAGCAGTTACGCTTACGAGCAGTACTTC.

This chain joins TRBV10-3 and TRBJ2-2; 8 nucleotides align to TRBD1. The CDR3 length is 17 residues. With 4 bases clipped from V and 4 bases from J, the junction kept 11 bases outside the gene matches. CDR1 is ENHRY, CDR2 SYGVKD, per germline. The CDR3 loop reads CAISGSGVGQATGELFF. As DNA, the CDR3 is TGTGCCATCAGTGGTTCCGGAGTGGGACAGGCCACCGGGGAGCTGTTTTTT.

As to this clone: The identical CDR3 is also encoded by other nucleotide sequences in the sample. The V gene is TRBV5-1, the J gene TRBJ2-3; TRBD1 aligns across 11 bases. Germline CDR1 reads SGHRS; CDR2 reads YFSETQ. V was pared by 4 bases and J by 6 bases, with 4 bases of the junction left unmatched. This CDR3 comprises 14 residues. The CDR3 spells CASSGGQGEDTQYF. The CDR3 DNA reads TGCGCCAGCAGCGGGGGACAGGGGGAGGATACGCAGTATTTT. The whole variable domain, filled in from reference TRBV5-1 and TRBJ2-3, reads KAGVTQTPRYLIKTRGQQVTLSCSPISGHRSVSWYQQTPGQGLQFLFEYFSETQRNKGNFPGRFSGRQFSNSRSEMNVSTLELGDSALYLCASSGGQGEDTQYFGPGTRLTVL.

J is TRBJ2-1 and V is TRBV11-2; no clear D gene. The germline V and J ends were trimmed by 0 bases and 9 bases, with 9 bases remaining between them. This CDR3 is 13 amino acids long. CDR1 is SGHAT, CDR2 FQNNGV, per germline. CDR3 DNA sequence: TGTGCCAGCAGCTTAGAGATAGGGCTTGAGCAGTTCTTC. Translating gives CASSLEIGLEQFF.

The chain joins TRBV10-3 to TRBJ1-2; D gene unclear. The CDR3 spans 15 residues. Looked up from germline, CDR1 is ENHRY and CDR2 is SYGVKD. V lost 2 bases and J 0 bases, leaving 10 bases between the germline ends. This chain's CDR3 is CAISEVDGANYGYTF. CDR3 DNA sequence: TGTGCCATCAGTGAGGTGGACGGGGCTAACTATGGCTACACCTTC.

CDR3 bases: TGTGCCAGCAGCTTGGTCGCGGGACCAACGACTGGGGCCAACGTCCTGACTTTC. Translation: CASSLVAGPTTGANVLTF. This chain uses TRBV5-4 with TRBJ2-6, with D possibly being TRBD2 (6 bases). Germline lookup yields CDR1 SGHNT and CDR2 YYREEE (reference sequence). This CDR3 has 18 residues. Trimming shortened V by 0 bases and J by 2 bases, and 15 bases separated the two germline ends.

The gene calls are TRBV14 and TRBJ1-4; D perhaps matches TRBD1 (6 bases). Looked up from germline, CDR1 is SGHDN and CDR2 is FVKESK. The CDR3 has 15 residues. The V end lost 4 bases, the J end lost 5 bases, and 14 bases lay between the germline ends. The CDR3 is CASSPTDSRNEKLFF. CDR3 bases: TGTGCCAGCAGCCCGACGGACAGCCGCAATGAAAAACTGTTTTTT.

CDR3 DNA sequence: TGTGCCAGCAGTTTAACGGCCTTGGCAGCTTTCTTT. Its translation: CASSLTALAAFF. This chain links TRBV28 with TRBJ1-1; D gene uncertain. V was pared by 2 bases and J by 10 bases, with 11 bases between. This CDR3 is 12 amino acids long. CDR1 is MDHEN, CDR2 SYDVKM, per germline.

This clone was detected only once. This rearrangement joins TRBV5-1 to TRBJ2-6; 7 positions agree with TRBD1. In germline, CDR1 is SGHRS, CDR2 YFSETQ. This CDR3 comprises 21 residues. The ends lost 3 bases at V and 0 bases at J; junction bases unmatched: 18. CDR3 loop: CASSSHGPTGELSSGANVLTF. CDR3 nucleotides: TGCGCCAGCAGCTCCCATGGCCCAACAGGGGAACTATCCTCTGGGGCCAACGTCCTGACTTTC.

The chain carries TRBV6-5 and TRBJ1-2, with a possible D match to TRBD1 (5 bases). CDR1 is MNHEY, CDR2 SVGAGI, per germline. V was clipped by 6 bases and J by 4 bases, with 12 bases between them. The CDR3 is made up of 13 amino acids. This CDR3 reads CASRSRDGYGYTF. In DNA form, the CDR3 reads TGTGCCAGCAGGAGCCGGGACGGCTATGGCTACACCTTC.

The V gene is TRBV19, the J gene TRBJ1-3; D might be TRBD1 (5 bases). V lost 6 bases and J 0 bases, leaving 12 bases between the germline ends. Germline V gene lookup returns CDR1 LNHDA and CDR2 SQIVND (reference sequence). The CDR3 has 15 amino acids. This CDR3 is CASRRQPSSGNTIYF. The DNA for the CDR3 is TGTGCCAGTAGAAGACAGCCGAGCTCTGGAAACACCATATATTTT. The entire variable domain, with the rest obtained from reference TRBV19 and TRBJ1-3, is as follows: DGGITQSPKYLFRKEGQNVTLSCEQNLNHDAMYWYRQDPGQGLRLIYYSQIVNDFQKGDIAEGYSVSREKKESFPLTVTSAQKNPTAFYLCASRRQPSSGNTIYFGEGSWLTVV.

This clone was recorded once. The CDR3 region has the DNA TGCGCCAGCAGCTTGGTAGGCAGCGGGAGTACGGAGACCCAGTACTTC. Translation gives CASSLVGSGSTETQYF. The chain combines TRBV5-1 with TRBJ2-5; 8 bases align to TRBD2. J was trimmed by 5 bases and V by 0 bases; bases with no gene match: 9. The germline V gene has CDR1 SGHRS and CDR2 YFSETQ. The CDR3 loop spans 16 amino acids.

The chain joins TRBV7-2 to TRBJ2-2; the D gene is possibly TRBD2 (5 bases). Germline CDR1 reads SGHTA; CDR2 reads FQGNSA. CDR3 length: 16 residues. V shed 1 base and J shed 3 bases, with 12 bases lying between them. CDR3 DNA: TGTGCCAGCAGCTTAGAAGGGCGGGTTTACACCGGGGAGCTGTTTTTT. Protein: CASSLEGRVYTGELFF.

The genes are TRBV7-8 and TRBJ2-7; a weak D match, TRBD2 (6 bases). Germline-derived CDR1 and CDR2 are SGHVS and FQNEAQ. V was shortened by 6 bases and J by 7 bases, with 19 bases between the two germline ends. This CDR3 region has 14 residues. The chain's CDR3 is CASSQSSAPREQYF. The CDR3 DNA reads TGTGCCAGCAGTCAATCTAGCGCCCCTCGGGAGCAGTACTTC.

This chain connects TRBV2 to TRBJ2-1; TRBD1 aligns across 7 bases. The CDR3 spans 13 residues. In germline, CDR1 is SNHLY, CDR2 FYNNEI. The V segment lost 5 bases and the J segment 5 bases; nucleotides outside the gene matches: 3. In DNA, the CDR3 is TGTGCCAGCAGTTATACAGGGGACAATGAGCAGTTCTTC. Its translation: CASSYTGDNEQFF.

CDR3 DNA sequence: TGTGCCAGCAGTCACCGCACAGTAAGGACTAGCGGGAGACAAGAGACCCAGTACTTC. It specifies CASSHRTVRTSGRQETQYF. This chain uses TRBV28 with TRBJ2-5; TRBD2 agrees at 13 bases. Trimming took 5 bases from V and 2 from J; bases not matched to a gene: 14. Germline loops: CDR1 MDHEN, CDR2 SYDVKM. This CDR3 has 19 amino acids.

This chain connects TRBV7-9 to TRBJ1-2; D is perhaps TRBD1 (6 bases). Germline lookup yields CDR1 SEHNR and CDR2 FQNEAQ (reference sequence). V lost 4 bases, J lost 0 bases, and 15 bases lay in between. This CDR3 is built from 16 residues. The CDR3 DNA reads TGTGCCAGCAGCTCCGGGACACAACTCACTAACTATGGCTACACCTTC. Translated: CASSSGTQLTNYGYTF.

The chain couples TRBV6-1 to TRBJ2-1; D might be TRBD1 or TRBD2, each matching 7 bases. Germline V gene lookup returns CDR1 MNHNS and CDR2 SASEGT. Trimming left V 7 bases short and J 7 bases short, with 17 bases between. The CDR3 consists of 14 residues. In DNA, the CDR3 is TGTGCCAGCATCCTAAGGGGGCGGGGGAATGAGCAGTTCTTC. Amino acids: CASILRGRGNEQFF.

The rearrangement joins TRBV7-6 to TRBJ1-3; D is perhaps TRBD1 (6 bases). Between the trimmed V and J ends, which lost 2 bases and 4 bases, there was a span of 9 bases. The CDR3 is 14 residues long. Germline CDR1 is SGHVS and CDR2 is FNYEAQ. CDR3 DNA sequence: TGTGCCAGCAGCTTAATCACAGGGGGAAACACCATATATTTT. It translates to CASSLITGGNTIYF.

The rearrangement joins TRBV7-9 to TRBJ1-5, with 9 bases aligning to TRBD1. Germline loops: CDR1 SEHNR, CDR2 FQNEAQ (reference sequence). The junction had 9 bases not matched to a gene; V was cut back by 2 bases and J by 7 bases. The CDR3 extends over 16 amino acids. CDR3 in amino acids: CASSLRLQGAGQPQHF. CDR3 sequence (DNA): TGTGCCAGCAGCTTAAGATTACAGGGGGCAGGGCAGCCCCAGCATTTT.

The gene calls are TRBV7-2 and TRBJ2-3; TRBD2 might be the D (6 bases). The V gene lost 7 bases and the J gene lost 2 bases, with 13 bases spanning the gap. The CDR3 spans 14 residues. Germline-derived CDR1 and CDR2 are SGHTA and FQGNSA. Here the CDR3 reads CASTWGGATDTQYF. DNA for the CDR3: TGTGCCAGCACCTGGGGAGGAGCCACAGATACGCAGTATTTT. Complete variable domain (other parts from reference TRBV7-2 and TRBJ2-3): GAGVSQSPSNKVTEKGKDVELRCDPISGHTALYWYRQSLGQGLEFLIYFQGNSAPDKSGLPSDRFSAERTGGSVSTLTIQRTQQEDSAVYLCASTWGGATDTQYFGPGTRLTVL.